Below are 21 T cell receptor beta chains sequenced from a single sample in a study of blood T cells in healthy people across ages. A J-beta primer mix and a sample-barcoded 5' primer were used in a second PCR of about 7 to 12 cycles. TCRdb re-called the 5' RACE reads with MiXCR, one entry per CDR3 protein. This sample has under 2,000,000 distinct CDR3 sequences, with less than 50% found just once. The source material was blood. The receptor set was obtained from a middle-aged woman in good health.

This rearrangement joins TRBV7-9 to TRBJ1-4; TRBD1 matches 7 bases. Germline trimming cut 5 bases from V and 4 bases from J; bases unmatched to any gene: 4. Looked up from germline, CDR1 is SEHNR and CDR2 is FQNEAQ (reference sequence). This CDR3 has 14 residues. CDR3 sequence: CASSRDSINEKLFF. DNA of the CDR3: TGTGCCAGCAGCAGGGACAGCATTAATGAAAAACTGTTTTTT.

V gene TRBV5-1 combines with J gene TRBJ2-5, with 13 bases lining up with TRBD2. Looked up from germline, CDR1 is SGHRS and CDR2 is YFSETQ. The CDR3 extends over 15 amino acids. With 4 bases clipped from V and 5 bases from J, the junction kept 5 bases outside the gene matches. The CDR3 loop is CASSGGTSGAETQYF. The CDR3 DNA sequence: TGCGCCAGCAGCGGAGGGACTAGCGGGGCTGAGACCCAGTACTTC.

This clonotype was observed a handful of times. The chain employs TRBV10-3 and TRBJ1-2; no definite D call. Germline CDR1 reads ENHRY; CDR2 reads SYGVKD. V lost 7 bases to trimming and J lost 8 bases, with 20 bases between them. The CDR3 has 14 amino acids. Here the CDR3 reads CAITSVEGEWGYTF. CDR3 in DNA: TGTGCCATCACTTCAGTTGAAGGAGAGTGGGGCTACACCTTC.

This rearrangement joins TRBV20-1 to TRBJ2-7; TRBD1 is a possible D gene (7 bases). The J call may be mistaken, given a closer DNA end match to TRBJ2-5. Germline V gives CDR1 DFQATT, CDR2 SNEGSKA (reference sequence). The CDR3 has 14 residues. DNA of the CDR3: TGCAGTGCTAGAGGCCAGGGGGGTAAAGAGACCCAGTACTTC. It is translated as CSARGQGGKETQYF.

In this sample, this clonotype turned up once. The V gene is TRBV4-3, the J gene TRBJ2-7, with D perhaps TRBD2 (6 bases). Germline loops: CDR1 LGHNA, CDR2 YSLEER. This CDR3 comprises 17 residues. V shed 0 bases and J shed 7 bases, with 22 bases lying between them. CDR3 coding DNA: TGCGCCAGCAGCCAAGATCTTCCGACTAGTAGTATGCATGAGCAGTACTTC. This gives the protein CASSQDLPTSSMHEQYF.

The rearrangement uses TRBV20-1 and TRBJ2-1, with 9 bases that match TRBD1. J was trimmed by 2 bases and V by 2 bases; bases with no gene match: 10. The germline V gene has CDR1 DFQATT and CDR2 SNEGSKA (reference sequence). The CDR3 totals 17 residues. The CDR3 DNA follows: TGCAGTGCTAGATCTACCCGGGACAGGGAAACCTACAATGAGCAGTTCTTC. This encodes CSARSTRDRETYNEQFF.

As DNA, the CDR3 is TGCGCCAGCAGCTTGGTGGGGTCGAACACCGGGGAGCTGTTTTTT. This sequence encodes CASSLVGSNTGELFF. The J gene is TRBJ2-2, the V gene TRBV5-1; D ambiguous. The V end lost 0 bases, the J end lost 0 bases, and 6 bases lay between the germline ends. Germline values: CDR1 SGHRS, CDR2 YFSETQ. This CDR3 is 15 amino acids long. The full variable domain, in which reference TRBV5-1 and TRBJ2-2 provide the parts outside the CDR3, is KAGVTQTPRYLIKTRGQQVTLSCSPISGHRSVSWYQQTPGQGLQFLFEYFSETQRNKGNFPGRFSGRQFSNSRSEMNVSTLELGDSALYLCASSLVGSNTGELFFGEGSRLTVL.

The chain is built from TRBV12-3 or TRBV12-4 and TRBJ2-5; the D gene is possibly TRBD1 (6 bases). Trimming took off 5 bases at V and 3 bases at J, with 16 bases between the two ends. CDR3 length: 15 amino acids. The CDR3 DNA sequence: TGTGCCAGCAGTCAGACAGGACTCAAGAAAGAGACCCAGTACTTC. This gives the protein CASSQTGLKKETQYF.

The chain joins TRBV20-1 to TRBJ1-1, with 10 bases identical to TRBD1. This CDR3 is built from 14 residues. Germline V gene lookup returns CDR1 DFQATT and CDR2 SNEGSKA (reference sequence). V lost 4 bases, J lost 3 bases, and 5 bases stayed unmatched. CDR3 nucleotide sequence: TGCAGTGCTACCAAGACAGGGGGCCACACTGAAGCTTTCTTT. This gives the protein CSATKTGGHTEAFF.

V is TRBV18 and J is TRBJ2-5; D gene unclear. The CDR3 is 14 amino acids. Germline-derived CDR1 and CDR2 are KGHSH and LQKENI. V was shortened by 1 base and J by 5 bases, with 11 bases between the two germline ends. CDR3 sequence reads: CASSPQRLEETQYF. CDR3 nucleotide sequence: TGTGCCAGCTCACCACAAAGGTTGGAGGAGACCCAGTACTTC.

Remarks on this clonotype: An end of the junction does not agree with germline; a read error may underlie this. The J gene is TRBJ1-2, the V gene TRBV18; tentative D call: TRBD1 (5 bases). CDR3 size: 15 residues. The germline gives CDR1 KGHSH, CDR2 LQKENI. CDR3 DNA sequence: TGTGCCAGCACGACGGACACGGGGAAAACCTATGGCTGCACCTTC. Translated: CASTTDTGKTYGCTF.

This clonotype was seen ten or more times. The J gene is TRBJ2-5, the V gene TRBV20-1; 10 bases fit TRBD1. From germline, CDR1 is DFQATT and CDR2 SNEGSKA (reference sequence). After removal of 5 bases from V and 4 bases from J, the junction contained 10 bases not matched to a gene. The CDR3 spans 15 residues. CDR3 amino acids: CSALMGQGNIETQYF. DNA of the CDR3: TGCAGTGCTTTAATGGGACAGGGGAATATAGAGACCCAGTACTTC.

In its sample, this clonotype was seen a few times. This chain uses TRBV28 with TRBJ1-5, with TRBD1 as a possible D gene (6 bases). This CDR3 contains 15 residues. The germline CDR1 and CDR2 sequences are MDHEN and SYDVKM. V lost 5 bases and J 2 bases, leaving 13 bases between the germline ends. The CDR3 region is CASSPTGLGNQPQHF. The CDR3 DNA is TGTGCCAGCAGTCCCACAGGGTTGGGCAATCAGCCCCAGCATTTT.

This clonotype has just a few counts. The chain joins TRBV4-3 to TRBJ2-3; either TRBD1 or TRBD2 may fit D (7 bases each). V was clipped by 6 bases and J by 9 bases, with 19 bases between them. In germline, CDR1 is LGHNA, CDR2 YSLEER. This CDR3 is 14 amino acids long. The CDR3: CASSAGTGEGTQYF. DNA for the CDR3: TGCGCCAGCAGTGCCGGAACAGGGGAGGGGACGCAGTATTTT.

This chain joins TRBV5-5 and TRBJ2-3; perhaps TRBD2 as D (6 bases). V was cut by 4 bases and J by 3 bases, with 15 bases left in between. The CDR3 length is 15 residues. Germline V gene lookup returns CDR1 SGHKS and CDR2 YYEKEE (reference sequence). The CDR3 region has the DNA TGTGCCAGCAGCCCGGAGGGACGTCGTACAGATACGCAGTATTTT. Translating gives CASSPEGRRTDTQYF.

J is TRBJ1-1 and V is TRBV6-6, with a tentative D call TRBD1 (5 bases). CDR1 and CDR2 (germline): MNHNY, SVGAGI (reference sequence). CDR3 size: 14 residues. V lost 2 bases, J lost 2 bases, and 9 bases lay in between. The CDR3 DNA reads TGTGCCAGCAGTTACAGGGGAGAAAACACTGAAGCTTTCTTT. Translated, it gives CASSYRGENTEAFF.

This clonotype was seen a handful of times. V is TRBV7-2 and J is TRBJ2-7; no reliable D call. Germline V gives CDR1 SGHTA, CDR2 FQGNSA. The V gene lost 3 bases and the J gene lost 0 bases, with 9 bases spanning the gap. This CDR3 spans 14 amino acids. The CDR3 nucleotides are TGTGCCAGCAGCTTGAACATTTTCTCCTACGAGCAGTACTTC. Translated: CASSLNIFSYEQYF.

This chain joins TRBV20-1 and TRBJ2-7, with TRBD2 matching 7 bases. The CDR3 contains 13 residues. The V gene's germline CDR1 is DFQATT and CDR2 SNEGSKA (reference sequence). With V trimmed by 4 bases and J by 0 bases, 3 bases remained unmatched. CDR3 sequence (DNA): TGCAGTGCTACCGGGGGGACCTCCTACGAGCAGTACTTC. Translated, it gives CSATGGTSYEQYF.

This chain uses TRBV5-1 with TRBJ1-2; 8 nucleotides line up with TRBD1. Losses at the gene ends were 7 bases for V and 8 bases for J; bases not matched to a gene: 10. The CDR3 extends over 13 amino acids. From germline, CDR1 is SGHRS and CDR2 YFSETQ. The CDR3 sequence: CASLGQGLTGYTF. The CDR3 DNA is TGCGCCAGCTTAGGACAGGGCTTGACCGGCTACACCTTC.

The V and J genes are TRBV20-1 and TRBJ1-1; tentatively, D is TRBD1 (6 bases). This CDR3 has 14 amino acids. The V end was cut by 6 bases, the J end by 11 bases, with 25 bases between. Germline CDR1 is DFQATT and CDR2 is SNEGSKA (reference sequence). The CDR3 DNA reads TGCAGTGCCACTAGGGGGGCAGCTCCGGGGTTTGCTTTCTTT. It is translated as CSATRGAAPGFAFF.

The CDR3 DNA reads as TGTGCCAGCAGTCGGGGGAGTATCGGCACAGATACGCAGTATTTT. It is translated as CASSRGSIGTDTQYF. The chain employs TRBV6-4 and TRBJ2-3, with D possibly matching TRBD2 (6 bases). This CDR3 contains 15 residues. Germline loops: CDR1 MRHNA, CDR2 SNTAGT. Trimming cost V 5 bases and J 1 base, with 13 bases left between them.